Below, 15 T cell receptor beta chains from the same sample are listed, as sequenced in a study of cytomegalovirus exposure and HLA in healthy donors. Data came from immunoSEQ multiplex PCR; TCRdb stores just in-frame clones and leaves some out. The table includes under 95,000 clones, approximately 94% detected once. The specimen was PBMCs. The receptor set was obtained from a woman younger than 30 in good health and CMV-seropositive.

The V and J genes are TRBV5-1 and TRBJ2-7; the match to TRBD1 covers 10 bases. Unmatched junction bases numbered 7, after V lost 7 bases and J lost 6 bases. Germline V gene sequence: CDR1 SGHRS, CDR2 YFSETQ. CDR3 size: 13 residues. In DNA form, the CDR3 reads TGCGCCAGCCGAGAGGGACAGGGGCGCGAGCAGTACTTC. Translated, it gives CASREGQGREQYF. The full variable domain, its missing parts supplied by reference TRBV5-1 and TRBJ2-7, is KAGVTQTPRYLIKTRGQQVTLSCSPISGHRSVSWYQQTPGQGLQFLFEYFSETQRNKGNFPGRFSGRQFSNSRSEMNVSTLELGDSALYLCASREGQGREQYFGPGTRLTVT.

This clone occurred once. The chain is built from TRBV2 and TRBJ2-3; TRBD2 agrees at 9 bases. The germline CDR1 and CDR2 sequences are SNHLY and FYNNEI. This CDR3 spans 13 amino acids. J was trimmed by 2 bases and V by 11 bases; bases with no gene match: 5. As DNA, the CDR3 is TGTGCCTGCGGGGGGGGGTCCACAGATACGCAGTATTTT. This codes for CACGGGSTDTQYF.

The rearrangement uses TRBV11-2 and TRBJ1-2; tentatively, D is TRBD1 (6 bases). CDR1 SGHAT and CDR2 FQNNGV come from the germline V gene. The V end was cut by 0 bases, the J end by 4 bases, with 9 bases between. This CDR3 has 14 amino acids. In DNA, the CDR3 is TGTGCCAGCAGCTTAGAGAGGACAGTCTATGGCTACACCTTC. Protein: CASSLERTVYGYTF.

A single count supports this clone. The DNA of the CDR3 is TGCGCCAGCAGCCAAGGGTCGACAGGGGTAGGAACAGATACGCAGTATTTT. Protein: CASSQGSTGVGTDTQYF. J is TRBJ2-3 and V is TRBV4-1, with 8 bases matching TRBD1. The CDR3 runs to 17 residues. The V gene's germline CDR1 is MGHRA and CDR2 YSYEKL. The J segment lost 3 bases and the V segment lost 1 base, leaving 9 bases of the junction unmatched.

The chain combines TRBV19 with TRBJ2-7; 10 bases align to TRBD2. Trimming cost V 4 bases and J 3 bases; bases outside gene matches: 3. Germline V gene lookup returns CDR1 LNHDA and CDR2 SQIVND (reference sequence). The CDR3 spans 14 residues. CDR3 sequence: CASSTSGSLYEQYF. DNA of the CDR3: TGTGCCAGTAGTACTAGCGGGAGTCTCTACGAGCAGTACTTC.

V usage is TRBV2 and J usage is TRBJ1-5; TRBD1 might be the D (6 bases). Germline CDR1 SNHLY, CDR2 FYNNEI. V was pared by 5 bases and J by 3 bases, with 11 bases between. The CDR3 is 14 residues long. CDR3 loop: CASSPDRPNQPQHF. The DNA of the CDR3 is TGTGCCAGCAGTCCGGACAGACCCAATCAGCCCCAGCATTTT. The full variable domain, rest sourced from reference TRBV2 and TRBJ1-5, is EPEVTQTPSHQVTQMGQEVILRCVPISNHLYFYWYRQILGQKVEFLVSFYNNEISEKSEIFDDQFSVERPDGSNFTLKIRSTKLEDSAMYFCASSPDRPNQPQHFGDGTRLSIL.

The V gene is TRBV7-9, the J gene TRBJ2-7; 9 bases agree with TRBD1. There are 13 residues in the CDR3. CDR1 SEHNR and CDR2 FQNEAQ come from the germline V gene (reference sequence). J was trimmed by 5 bases and V by 6 bases; bases with no gene match: 5. CDR3 DNA sequence: TGTGCCAGCAGTTCCGGGACAGGGAACGAGCAGTACTTC. Protein product: CASSSGTGNEQYF.

This clone is a singleton in its sample. The chain recombines TRBV28 with TRBJ1-2; D unclear. With 3 bases removed from V and 8 bases from J, the gap between germline ends came to 16 bases. The germline V gene has CDR1 MDHEN and CDR2 SYDVKM. The CDR3 is 14 amino acids. The CDR3 is CASSFPFLSVGYTF. CDR3 sequence (DNA): TGTGCCAGCAGTTTTCCTTTTCTTTCGGTCGGCTACACCTTC.

V and J are TRBV5-1 and TRBJ1-1; the D is unclear. Trimming took off 0 bases at V and 7 bases at J, with 16 bases between the two ends. The CDR3 contains 15 residues. Germline V gene lookup returns CDR1 SGHRS and CDR2 YFSETQ. The chain's CDR3 is CASSLAGLHGNEAFF. CDR3 nucleotides: TGCGCCAGCAGCTTGGCCGGGTTACACGGGAATGAAGCTTTCTTT.

The genes are TRBV11-3 and TRBJ2-1; 10 bases align to TRBD1. Germline lookup yields CDR1 SGHNT and CDR2 YENEEA. This CDR3 is built from 15 residues. The V gene end was trimmed by 1 base and the J gene end by 7 bases; junction bases not matched to a gene: 4. The chain's CDR3 is CASSLVGQGFNEQFF. The CDR3 DNA sequence: TGTGCCAGCAGCTTAGTGGGACAGGGGTTTAATGAGCAGTTCTTC.

This clone was found once. J is TRBJ2-7 and V is TRBV7-2, with D possibly being TRBD1 (7 bases). This CDR3 is 15 amino acids long. V was clipped by 0 bases and J by 5 bases, with 14 bases between them. CDR1 and CDR2 from the germline V gene are SGHTA and FQGNSA. The CDR3, as DNA: TGTGCCAGCAGCTTAGCGCTCACAGGGGAGGACGAGCAGTACTTC. Encoded protein: CASSLALTGEDEQYF.

This sequence joins TRBV7-2 and TRBJ1-5, with TRBD1 matching over 8 bases. The germline gives CDR1 SGHTA, CDR2 FQGNSA. This CDR3 contains 14 residues. The ends lost 6 bases at V and 3 bases at J; junction bases unmatched: 4. The CDR3 loop reads CASSLTGVNQPQHF. The CDR3 nucleotides read TGTGCCAGCAGTTTGACAGGGGTCAATCAGCCCCAGCATTTT.

The chain combines TRBV5-1 with TRBJ1-2, with 8 positions matching TRBD1. The germline gives CDR1 SGHRS, CDR2 YFSETQ. This CDR3 has 13 amino acids. J was trimmed by 4 bases and V by 2 bases; bases with no gene match: 1. Here the CDR3 reads CASSFGTGYGYTF. The DNA for the CDR3 is TGCGCCAGCAGCTTTGGGACAGGCTATGGCTACACCTTC.

The rearrangement joins TRBV5-1 to TRBJ2-3; 9 nucleotides line up with TRBD2. The ends lost 4 bases at V and 0 bases at J; junction bases unmatched: 6. The CDR3 is made up of 16 amino acids. Germline assignment: CDR1 SGHRS and CDR2 YFSETQ. Written as DNA, the CDR3 is TGCGCCAGCAGCCATACTAGCGGGTGGAGCACAGATACGCAGTATTTT. It specifies CASSHTSGWSTDTQYF.

This clone was detected once. CDR3 sequence reads: CASSQEDKFYEQYF. CDR3 DNA sequence: TGCGCCAGCAGCCAAGAGGACAAGTTCTACGAGCAGTACTTC. This chain links TRBV4-3 with TRBJ2-7; TRBD1 is a possible D gene (5 bases). The germline V gene encodes CDR1 LGHNA and CDR2 YSLEER. V was shortened by 0 bases and J by 3 bases, with 9 bases between the two germline ends. The CDR3 spans 14 residues.